This is a list of T cell receptor beta chains from one sample in a study of shared clonotypes between healthy human individuals. Produced via immunoSEQ multiplex PCR; TCRdb's table is partial and in-frame only. Of about 1.5 million clones in the sample, 95% to 99% were seen once. The sample taken for sequencing was naive CD4+ T cells sorted from blood. Every receptor here comes from a man aged 25-45 years in good health. Each CDR3 is given with its conserved first and last residue. A D gene is named only where the DNA matches it firmly. Expanded clones get a size class; other rows say once, few or many, or leave the size out.

>TRBJ2-5|.|.|TRBV29-1
TGCAGCTCCGGGACACCGCAAGAGACCCAGTACTTC
CSSGTPQETQYF
>TRBJ2-4|.|.|TRBV19
TGTGCCTCTACCCTAATCTGGACACCGAGTGCCAAAAACATTCAGTACTTC
CASTLIWTPSAKNIQYF
>TRBJ2-1|TRBD2|.|TRBV6-6
TGTGCCAGCATACCTAGCGGGAGCTATGAGCAGTTCTTC
CASIPSGSYEQFF
>TRBJ2-7|TRBD1|.|TRBV10-3
TGTGCCATCAGTGGAACAGGGGCCGAGCAGTACTTC
CAISGTGAEQYF
>TRBJ2-7|.|.|TRBV10-3
TGTGCCATCAGTGAGGGACTGTCCGAGCAGTACTTC
CAISEGLSEQYF
>TRBJ2-6|TRBD1|.|TRBV2
TGTGCCAGCATACAGGGGAGAGGGGCCAACGTCCTGACTTTC
CASIQGRGANVLTF
>TRBJ2-3|TRBD2|.|TRBV29-1
TGCAGCGTTCCCCGTAGCGGGGTCACAGATACGCAGTATTTT
CSVPRSGVTDTQYF
>TRBJ2-1|TRBD1|.|TRBV11-3
TGTGCCAGCAGCTTACCCAGCGTCGGGACAGGGGACTACAATGAGCAGTTCTTC
CASSLPSVGTGDYNEQFF
>TRBJ2-2|.|.|TRBV19
TGTGCCAGTAGTATTCTGGCCTTAGGGCTAAACACCGGGGAGCTGTTTTTT
CASSILALGLNTGELFF
>TRBJ2-3|.|.|TRBV7-2
TGTGCCAGCAGCGGAATCACAGATACGCAGTATTTT
CASSGITDTQYF
>TRBJ2-7|.|.|TRBV18
TGTGCCAGCTCACCACGGGGGATCTCCTACGAGCAGTACTTC
CASSPRGISYEQYF
>TRBJ2-7|.|.|TRBV11-2
TGTGCCAGCAGACGGGAGAGTGAATACGAGCAGTACTTC
CASRRESEYEQYF
>TRBJ2-5|TRBD1|.|TRBV19
TGTGCCAGTAGTAGGACCGGGACAGGGGGCTTAAAGACCCAGTACTTC
CASSRTGTGGLKTQYF
>TRBJ2-1|TRBD2|.|TRBV5-8
TGTGCCAGCAGCGAAGGGAGACTAGCGGTTTACAATGAGCAGTTCTTC
CASSEGRLAVYNEQFF
>TRBJ2-5|.|once|TRBV19
TGTGCCAGTAGTAAGACAAGTATCAGACAAGAGACCCAGTACTTC
CASSKTSIRQETQYF
>TRBJ2-3|TRBD2|.|TRBV7-6
TGTGCCAGCAGCTTAGAGGCGGGAGGAACAGATACGCAGTATTTT
CASSLEAGGTDTQYF
>TRBJ2-7|.|.|TRBV5-5
TGTGCCAGCAGCTCAAGCCCCATAAACTACGAGCAGTACTTC
CASSSSPINYEQYF